This T cell receptor (beta chain) was profiled in a study of T-cell reconstitution after alpha-beta-depleted transplantation in children. Whole-study findings and limits: The study reportedly traced alpha-beta T cells about two months after transplant to several hundred expanded graft clones. It was newly produced T cells that mostly accounted for T-cell counts and diversity one year after transplant.

In the case of this clonotype: What it binds is not known.

V was shortened by 5 bases and J by 5 bases, with 4 bases between the two germline ends. The CDR3 length is 11 residues. Germline assignment: CDR1 MDHEN and CDR2 SYDVKM. It was with unique molecular identifiers that the TCRbeta library was prepared. One entry per CDR3 protein, called by TCRdb with MiXCR from the PCR reads. The repertoire has about 340,000 distinct CDR3 sequences, roughly 16% of them found once; the top ten carry roughly 40%. The specimen was PBMCs, mostly from graft donor cells, collected 360 days after TCRalphabeta/CD19-depleted stem cell transplant. The clonotype comes from a male patient under 10 years old who had a stem cell transplant for acute lymphoblastic leukemia, so the T cells may come from the graft donor. The V and J genes are TRBV28 and TRBJ1-5, with D uncertain. Written as DNA, the CDR3 is TGTGCCAGCAGTATTGATCAGCCCCAGCATTTT. It codes for CASSIDQPQHF.